This is a list of T cell receptor beta chains from one sample in a study of blood T cell repertoires in COVID-19. TCRdb's table, derived via immunoSEQ multiplex PCR, lists solely in-frame clones and lacks some. The sample gives over 95,000 clones, about 85% of which show up once; about 13% is in the top ten. Sequencing used peripheral blood. These receptors all come from a human donor in a cohort sampled during active COVID-19. CDR3s leave out the opening cysteine and the closing phenylalanine or tryptophan. The order of the fields is clone size, J gene, CDR3 length, V gene, CDR3 protein. Rows may omit the clone size; those that give it use once, few, many or a size class.

size: .
J: TRBJ2-1
length: 14
V: TRBV9
CDR3: ASSPPWGGGYNEQF

size: few
J: TRBJ2-7
length: 11
V: TRBV6-5
CDR3: ASSHRVSYEQY

size: .
J: TRBJ1-2
length: 12
V: TRBV10-2
CDR3: ASSPGQGILGYT

size: .
J: TRBJ1-5
length: 11
V: TRBV3-1/TRBV3-2
CDR3: ASSRRGNQPQH

size: .
J: TRBJ2-1
length: 13
V: TRBV21-1
CDR3: ASSKKVQGDNEQF

size: .
J: TRBJ1-6
length: 13
V: TRBV4-1
CDR3: ASSTVSSYNSPLH

size: .
J: TRBJ1-3
length: 14
V: TRBV3-1/TRBV3-2
CDR3: ASSQLTQVSGNTIY

size: .
J: TRBJ2-1
length: 16
V: TRBV6-1
CDR3: ASSEAGGLAVSRGEQF

size: .
J: TRBJ2-3
length: 13
V: TRBV5-4
CDR3: ASSSAGVTADTQY

size: .
J: TRBJ2-7
length: 11
V: TRBV7-6
CDR3: ASSSQGAGEQY